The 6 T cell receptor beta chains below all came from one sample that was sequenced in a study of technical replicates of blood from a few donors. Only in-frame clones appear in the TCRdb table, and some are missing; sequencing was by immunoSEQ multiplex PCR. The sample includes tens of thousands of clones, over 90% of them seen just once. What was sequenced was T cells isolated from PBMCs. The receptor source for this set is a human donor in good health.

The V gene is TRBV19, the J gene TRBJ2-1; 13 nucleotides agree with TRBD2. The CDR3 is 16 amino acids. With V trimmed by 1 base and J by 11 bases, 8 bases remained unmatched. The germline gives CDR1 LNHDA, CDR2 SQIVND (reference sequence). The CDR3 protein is CASSIGTSGRRGKQFF. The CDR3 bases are TGTGCCAGTAGTATAGGGACTAGCGGGAGAAGGGGAAAGCAGTTCTTC.

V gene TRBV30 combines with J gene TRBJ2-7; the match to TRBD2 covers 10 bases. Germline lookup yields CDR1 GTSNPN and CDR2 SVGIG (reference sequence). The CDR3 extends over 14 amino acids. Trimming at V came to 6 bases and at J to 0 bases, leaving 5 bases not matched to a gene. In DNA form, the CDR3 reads TGTGCCTGTAATCTAGCGGGAGCCTCCTACGAGCAGTACTTC. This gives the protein CACNLAGASYEQYF.

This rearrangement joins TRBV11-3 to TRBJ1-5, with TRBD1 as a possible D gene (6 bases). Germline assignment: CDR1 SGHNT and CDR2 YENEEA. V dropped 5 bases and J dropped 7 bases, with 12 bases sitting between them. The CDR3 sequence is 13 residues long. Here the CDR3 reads CASSETGYQPQHF. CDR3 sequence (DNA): TGTGCCAGCAGCGAAACAGGGTACCAGCCCCAGCATTTT.

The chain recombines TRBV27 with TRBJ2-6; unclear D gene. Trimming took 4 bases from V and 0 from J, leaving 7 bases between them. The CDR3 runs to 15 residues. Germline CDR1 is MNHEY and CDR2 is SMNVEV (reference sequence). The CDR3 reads CASSSRYSGANVLTF. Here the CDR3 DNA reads TGTGCCAGCAGTTCTCGGTACTCTGGGGCCAACGTCCTGACTTTC. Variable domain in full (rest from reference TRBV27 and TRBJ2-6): EAQVTQNPRYLITVTGKKLTVTCSQNMNHEYMSWYRQDPGLGLRQIYYSMNVEVTDKGDVPEGYKVSRKEKRNFPLILESPSPNQTSLYFCASSSRYSGANVLTFGAGSRLTVL.

The CDR3: CASSQDPSGSIYEQYF. CDR3 nucleotides: TGCGCCAGCAGCCAAGATCCTAGCGGGAGTATCTACGAGCAGTACTTC. The chain links TRBV4-3 to TRBJ2-7; 10 positions match TRBD2. CDR1 is LGHNA, CDR2 YSLEER, per germline. Losses at the gene ends were 0 bases for V and 3 bases for J; bases not matched to a gene: 5. This CDR3 spans 16 amino acids.

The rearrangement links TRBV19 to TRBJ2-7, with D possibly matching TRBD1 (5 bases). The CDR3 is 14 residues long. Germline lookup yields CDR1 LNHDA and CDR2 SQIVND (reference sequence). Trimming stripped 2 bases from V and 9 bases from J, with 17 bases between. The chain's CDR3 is CASSIKIATGPQYF. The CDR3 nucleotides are TGTGCCAGTAGTATAAAAATCGCAACAGGTCCGCAGTACTTC.